The clone carrying this T cell receptor (beta chain) was seen only a few times. Its antigen is not known. This specimen belongs to a study of long-term antiretroviral therapy in people with HIV. Across the whole study: The earliest specimens came about a decade ahead of the 2015 immediate-ART recommendation.

V shed 10 bases and J shed 2 bases, with 18 bases lying between them. Germline CDR1 is WNHNN and CDR2 is SYGVQD (reference sequence). The CDR3 is 16 residues long. Survey-level resolution applied to immunoSEQ assay v3.0. Sequenced by immunoSEQ multiplex PCR; TCRdb stores in-frame clones only, minus some. The sample consists of roughly 33,000 clones, 60% to 85% of them appearing once. Study-level findings and limits: At every time point, clones expanded before ART dominated the repertoire. Collection spanned 2004 to 2017; ART regimens may be less effective than current ones.

The V gene is TRBV10-1, the J gene TRBJ1-6, with D perhaps TRBD1 (6 bases). This TCR derives from a woman between 50 and 59 years old with HIV. Sequencing was performed on unsorted PBMCs, taken 2 years after starting antiretroviral therapy. The CDR3 nucleotides read TGCGCCATCTCCTTACAGGGCTGCACCTATAATTCACCCCTCCACTTT. It specifies CAISLQGCTYNSPLHF.